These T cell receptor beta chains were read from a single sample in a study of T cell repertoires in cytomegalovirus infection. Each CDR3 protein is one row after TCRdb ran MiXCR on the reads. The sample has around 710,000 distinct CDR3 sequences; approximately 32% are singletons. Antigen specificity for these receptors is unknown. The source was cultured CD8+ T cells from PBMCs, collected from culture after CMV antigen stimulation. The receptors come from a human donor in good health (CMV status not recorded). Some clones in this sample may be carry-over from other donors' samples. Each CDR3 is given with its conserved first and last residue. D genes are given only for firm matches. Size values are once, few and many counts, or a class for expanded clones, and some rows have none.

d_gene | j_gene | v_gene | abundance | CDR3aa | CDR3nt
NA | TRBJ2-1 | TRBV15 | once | CATSEVGGNEQFF | TGTGCCACCAGCGAGGTAGGGGGCAATGAGCAGTTCTTC
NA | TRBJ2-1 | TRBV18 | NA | CASSPQGVPVNEQFF | TGTGCCAGCTCACCACAGGGAGTTCCGGTTAATGAGCAGTTCTTC
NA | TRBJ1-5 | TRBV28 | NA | CASSLTENNQPQHF | TGTGCCAGCAGTTTGACAGAAAACAATCAGCCCCAGCATTTT
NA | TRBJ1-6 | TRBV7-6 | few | CASSFGAVRGIPISPLHF | TGTGCCAGCAGCTTCGGGGCCGTTCGGGGGATCCCGATCTCGCCCCTCCACTTT
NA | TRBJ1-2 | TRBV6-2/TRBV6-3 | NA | CASSYIRGSNYGYTF | TGTGCCAGCAGTTACATTCGGGGCTCTAACTATGGCTACACCTTC
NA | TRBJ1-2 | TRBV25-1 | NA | CASSERRDNYGYTF | TGTGCCAGCAGTGAGCGCAGGGATAACTATGGCTACACCTTC
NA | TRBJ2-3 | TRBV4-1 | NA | CASSQPFSDTQYF | TGCGCCAGCAGCCAGCCTTTTTCAGATACGCAGTATTTT
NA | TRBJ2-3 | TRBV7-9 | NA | CASSSARSSTDTQYF | TGTGCCAGCAGCTCCGCCCGATCTAGCACAGATACGCAGTATTTT
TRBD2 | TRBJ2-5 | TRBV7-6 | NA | CASSTGLAGDETQYF | TGTGCCAGCAGCACGGGACTAGCGGGGGACGAGACCCAGTACTTC
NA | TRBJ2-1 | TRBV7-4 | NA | CASSVVLGEQFF | TGTGCCAGCAGCGTCGTCTTAGGTGAGCAGTTCTTC
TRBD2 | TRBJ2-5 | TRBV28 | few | CASSPPGTSGYQETQYF | TGTGCCAGCAGTCCTCCCGGGACTAGCGGCTACCAAGAGACCCAGTACTTC
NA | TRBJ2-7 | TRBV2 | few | CASSGSTRGEQYF | TGTGCCAGCAGCGGGTCAACGAGGGGCGAGCAGTACTTC
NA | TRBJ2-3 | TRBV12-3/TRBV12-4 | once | CASSLGQEGGVSTDTQYF | TGTGCCAGCAGTTTAGGGCAAGAGGGGGGGGTTAGCACAGATACGCAGTATTTT
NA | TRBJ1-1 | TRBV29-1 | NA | CSVPTRTEAFF | TGCAGCGTTCCCACCCGAACTGAAGCTTTCTTT
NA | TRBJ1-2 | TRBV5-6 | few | CASSLGAGRVVGYTF | TGTGCCAGCAGCTTGGGGGCAGGGCGAGTGGTTGGCTACACCTTC
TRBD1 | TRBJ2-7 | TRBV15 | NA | CATSRVGQTYEQYF | TGTGCCACCAGCAGAGTGGGACAGACCTACGAGCAGTACTTC
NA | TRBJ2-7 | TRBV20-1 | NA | CSVPVAYEQYF | TGCAGTGTCCCGGTAGCCTACGAGCAGTACTTC
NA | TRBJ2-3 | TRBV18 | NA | CASSPLDAPTTDTQYF | TGTGCCAGCTCACCACTGGACGCACCGACCACAGATACGCAGTATTTT
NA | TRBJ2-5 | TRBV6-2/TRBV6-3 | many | CASSFRPGTAETQYF | TGTGCCAGCAGTTTCCGGCCCGGGACGGCGGAGACCCAGTACTTC
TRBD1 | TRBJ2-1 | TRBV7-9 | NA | CASSRQGIDEQFF | TGTGCCAGCAGCCGACAGGGGATTGATGAGCAGTTCTTC
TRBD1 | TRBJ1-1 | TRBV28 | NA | CASRSLGQMNTEAFF | TGTGCCAGCAGGTCCCTGGGACAGATGAACACTGAAGCTTTCTTT
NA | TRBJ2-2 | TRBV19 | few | CASSIDWPGWETGELFF | TGTGCCAGTAGTATAGATTGGCCGGGGTGGGAGACCGGGGAGCTGTTTTTT
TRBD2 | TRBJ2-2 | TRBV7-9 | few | CASSSGTSRPGELFF | TGTGCCAGCAGTTCCGGGACTAGCCGGCCCGGGGAGCTGTTTTTT
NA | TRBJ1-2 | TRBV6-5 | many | CASSYGQYYGYTF | TGTGCCAGCAGTTACGGACAGTACTATGGCTACACCTTC
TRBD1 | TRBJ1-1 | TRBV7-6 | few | CASRGGMNTEAFF | TGTGCCAGCAGAGGGGGCATGAACACTGAAGCTTTCTTT
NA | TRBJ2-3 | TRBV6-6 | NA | CASWPGWGTDTQYF | TGTGCCAGCTGGCCAGGTTGGGGCACAGATACGCAGTATTTT
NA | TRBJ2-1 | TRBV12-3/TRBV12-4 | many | CASSPSTPTSYNEQFF | TGTGCCAGCAGTCCCTCGACACCCACGTCCTACAATGAGCAGTTCTTC
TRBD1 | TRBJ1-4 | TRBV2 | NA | CASSEPGQGFF | TGTGCCAGCAGTGAGCCGGGACAGGGGTTTTTT
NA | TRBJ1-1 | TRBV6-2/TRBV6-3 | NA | CASSSGQMGSTEAFF | TGTGCCAGCAGTTCAGGACAGATGGGGAGCACTGAAGCTTTCTTT
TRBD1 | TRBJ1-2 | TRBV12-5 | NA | CASGLPMTGEGYGYTF | TGTGCTAGTGGTTTACCGATGACAGGGGAAGGCTATGGCTACACCTTC
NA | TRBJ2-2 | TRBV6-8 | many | CASSYSRRGGGELFF | TGTGCCAGCAGTTACAGCCGCAGGGGGGGCGGGGAGCTGTTTTTT
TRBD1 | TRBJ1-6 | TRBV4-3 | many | CASSQVPGQWNSPLHF | TGCGCCAGCAGCCAAGTACCGGGACAGTGGAATTCACCCCTCCACTTT
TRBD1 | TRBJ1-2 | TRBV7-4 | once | CASSFYTGEKNYGYTF | TGTGCCAGCAGCTTCTATACAGGGGAGAAAAACTATGGCTACACCTTC
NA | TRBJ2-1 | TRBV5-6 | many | CASSPQSNEQFF | TGTGCCAGCAGCCCACAGTCCAATGAGCAGTTCTTC
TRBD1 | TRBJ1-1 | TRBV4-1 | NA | CASSQEGQGIPYTEAFF | TGCGCCAGCAGCCAAGAGGGACAGGGGATCCCCTACACTGAAGCTTTCTTT
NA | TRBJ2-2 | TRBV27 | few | CASSFHNRAFLFVELFF | TGTGCCAGCAGTTTCCATAACAGGGCGTTTCTGTTCGTGGAGCTGTTTTTT
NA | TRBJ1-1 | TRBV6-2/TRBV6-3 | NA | CASSSRGLVSTEAFF | TGTGCCAGCAGTTCCCGAGGGCTGGTGAGCACTGAAGCTTTCTTT
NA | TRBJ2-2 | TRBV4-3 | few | CASSTQGPGELFF | TGCGCCAGCAGCACTCAGGGGCCCGGGGAGCTGTTTTTT
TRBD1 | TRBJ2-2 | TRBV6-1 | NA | CASSEGTGWFDTGELFF | TGTGCCAGCAGTGAAGGGACAGGCTGGTTTGACACCGGGGAGCTGTTTTTT
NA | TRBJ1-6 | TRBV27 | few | CASSYRAVSDNSPLHF | TGTGCCAGCAGTTACCGGGCCGTTAGTGATAATTCACCCCTCCACTTT
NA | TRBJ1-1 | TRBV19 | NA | CASSVQDEAFF | TGTGCCAGTAGTGTCCAGGATGAAGCTTTCTTT
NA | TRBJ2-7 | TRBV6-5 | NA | CASGGGNEQYF | TGTGCCAGTGGTGGAGGGAATGAGCAGTACTTC
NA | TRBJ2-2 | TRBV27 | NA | CASSLGGRGNTGELFF | TGTGCCAGCAGTTTAGGGGGGCGGGGGAACACCGGGGAGCTGTTTTTT
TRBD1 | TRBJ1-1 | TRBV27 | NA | CASSPAGTGAKAFF | TGTGCCAGCAGTCCAGCCGGGACAGGGGCGAAAGCTTTCTTT